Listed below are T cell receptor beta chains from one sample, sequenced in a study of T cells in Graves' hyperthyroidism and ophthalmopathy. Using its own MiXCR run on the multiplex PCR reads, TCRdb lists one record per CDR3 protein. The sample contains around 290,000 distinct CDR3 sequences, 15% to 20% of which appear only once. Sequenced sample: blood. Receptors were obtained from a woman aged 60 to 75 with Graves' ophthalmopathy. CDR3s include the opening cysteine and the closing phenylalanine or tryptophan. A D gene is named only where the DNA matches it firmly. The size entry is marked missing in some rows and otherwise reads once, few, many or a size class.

TGTGCCAGCAGCTTGGATTTGCCAGGGACCTCACTGTTTTTT,CASSLDLPGTSLFF,TRBJ1-4,TRBV5-5,few,NA
TGTGCCAGCAGCTTTCATGGGACCCCGATTTATAATTCACCCCTCCACTTT,CASSFHGTPIYNSPLHF,TRBJ1-6,TRBV7-9,NA,NA
TGTGCCAGCTCCCGCCCCGGGACAACGGTCGAGCAGTACTTC,CASSRPGTTVEQYF,TRBJ2-7,TRBV19,NA,NA
TGCGCCAGCAACCTTTTACCGGAACAAGCTAACTATGGCTACACCTTC,CASNLLPEQANYGYTF,TRBJ1-2,TRBV4-1,once,NA
TGCGCCAGCAGCCGAGTCCCGGGGGATACAACTGAAGCTTTCTTT,CASSRVPGDTTEAFF,TRBJ1-1,TRBV5-1,NA,NA
TGCAGCGTCCGAGGATTCTCGAACACCGGGGAGCTGTTTTTT,CSVRGFSNTGELFF,TRBJ2-2,TRBV29-1,many,NA
TGTGCCAGCTCAATCGGACAGGGTTTTTGGGTCTTC,CASSIGQGFWVF,TRBJ2-1,TRBV18,few,TRBD1
TGTGCCAGCTCACCATCGGGACAGGGGCGCGAGCAGTACTTC,CASSPSGQGREQYF,TRBJ2-7,TRBV18,many,TRBD1
TGTGCCAGCAGCGTGGGACAGCAGAACACTGAAGCTTTCTTC,CASSVGQQNTEAFF,TRBJ1-1,TRBV9,NA,TRBD1
TGTGCCAGCAGCTTAGGGGGGACGGGCTACGAGCAGTACTTC,CASSLGGTGYEQYF,TRBJ2-7,TRBV7-9,many,NA
TGTGCCATCAGGGGGACAGAAAGGAACACTGAAGCTTTCTTT,CAIRGTERNTEAFF,TRBJ1-1,TRBV10-3,many,TRBD1
TGTGCCATCAGTGTTGGGGGTTCCGGGGAGCTGTTTTTT,CAISVGGSGELFF,TRBJ2-2,TRBV10-3,NA,NA
TGTGCCAGCAGCCAAGATAGTGCTAGTTGGAATGAGCAGTTCTTC,CASSQDSASWNEQFF,TRBJ2-1,TRBV4-2,many,NA
TGTGCCAGCAGTGATACCTATGGCTACACCTTC,CASSDTYGYTF,TRBJ1-2,TRBV25-1,many,NA
TGCAGTGCTAGCAGGGGATGGGGCACTGAAGCTTTCTTT,CSASRGWGTEAFF,TRBJ1-1,TRBV20-1,many,NA
TGTGCCAGCAGCCCCACGGACAGTAACACCGGGGAGCTGTTTTTT,CASSPTDSNTGELFF,TRBJ2-2,TRBV5-4,few,NA
TGCGCCAGCAGCCAAACGAGCCCGAGTTTTTGGACCCAGTACTTC,CASSQTSPSFWTQYF,TRBJ2-5,TRBV4-1,NA,NA
TGCGCCAGCAGCCAAGATCGGGACGGTAGGTTCGAGCAGTACTTC,CASSQDRDGRFEQYF,TRBJ2-7,TRBV4-3,NA,NA
TGTGCCAGCAGTTCCCAGGGAACCACTGAAGCTTTCTTT,CASSSQGTTEAFF,TRBJ1-1,TRBV3-1,many,NA
TGTGCCAGCAGCCACCCCGCAGAGAACACTGAAGCTTTCTTT,CASSHPAENTEAFF,TRBJ1-1,TRBV14,many,NA
TGTGCCAGCAGCCTGGGACAGGGGGCTTCGAGAGGGGCCAACGTCCTGACTTTC,CASSLGQGASRGANVLTF,TRBJ2-6,TRBV11-3,few,TRBD1
TGCAGTGCTAGAGATCCTCGACGGGCGAACACCGGGGAGCTGTTTTTT,CSARDPRRANTGELFF,TRBJ2-2,TRBV20-1,NA,NA
TGTGCCAGCAGCCAAGATAGGCGGGGTGGCTACACCTTC,CASSQDRRGGYTF,TRBJ1-2,TRBV4-2,NA,NA
TGCAGTGCTAGGGCAATCGGCAGCCCCTACGAGCAGTACTTC,CSARAIGSPYEQYF,TRBJ2-7,TRBV20-1,many,NA
TGTGCCAGCAGTTTAATCCGCGCGTTGGATGAGCAGTTCTTC,CASSLIRALDEQFF,TRBJ2-1,TRBV27,many,NA
TGTGCCAGCAAGGACAGGGGGCGATCACCCCTCCACTTT,CASKDRGRSPLHF,TRBJ1-6,TRBV27,few,TRBD1
TGCGCCAGCAGCAGAGGGACAGGGGAAGAGACCCAGTACTTC,CASSRGTGEETQYF,TRBJ2-5,TRBV5-1,many,TRBD1
TGCGCCAGCAGCTTCGGAAAACAGGGCACCGATACGCAGTATTTT,CASSFGKQGTDTQYF,TRBJ2-3,TRBV5-1,many,NA
TGTGCCACCGCGGGACACTCCCTGGCCGGGGAGCTGTTTTTT,CATAGHSLAGELFF,TRBJ2-2,TRBV7-8,NA,NA
TGCGCCAGCACCTACCCCACCGGGGAGCTGTTTTTT,CASTYPTGELFF,TRBJ2-2,TRBV5-1,NA,NA
TGCGCCAGCAGCTTGGCCCAGGGAACGAACACTGAAGCTTTCTTT,CASSLAQGTNTEAFF,TRBJ1-1,TRBV5-1,many,NA
TGTGCCATTCGTTGGACAGGGACCGACTATGGCTACACCTTC,CAIRWTGTDYGYTF,TRBJ1-2,TRBV10-3,NA,TRBD1
TGTGCCATCAGTGAGGCTTACAGGGATTCCTACGAGCAGTACTTC,CAISEAYRDSYEQYF,TRBJ2-7,TRBV10-3,few,NA
TGCAGTGCTAGTGGGAAGGTCCCTAATCAGCCCCAGCATTTT,CSASGKVPNQPQHF,TRBJ1-5,TRBV20-1,NA,NA
TGTGCCAGCAGCCCAGGACAGGGAGTCAACTATGGCTACACCTTC,CASSPGQGVNYGYTF,TRBJ1-2,TRBV7-9,many,TRBD1
TGTGCCAGCAGTAACACCTTCTCAGATAAGGACTATTACACCGGGGAGCTGTTTTTT,CASSNTFSDKDYYTGELFF,TRBJ2-2,TRBV12-3/TRBV12-4,many,NA
TGTGCCAGCAGCTCCGGGGGGGGATACGACGAGCAGTACTTC,CASSSGGGYDEQYF,TRBJ2-7,TRBV7-9,many,TRBD2
TGTGCCATCAGGCCTACTTCCTCCTCCTCCTACGAGCAGTACTTC,CAIRPTSSSSYEQYF,TRBJ2-7,TRBV10-3,many,NA
TGTGCCAGTAGTACACCGGGACAGGGTACCACCGGGGAGCTGTTTTTT,CASSTPGQGTTGELFF,TRBJ2-2,TRBV19,few,TRBD1
TGTGCCAGCAGCTCCTCCGTTACTAGCGGGTTTCGTTGGAACACCGGGGAGCTGTTTTTT,CASSSSVTSGFRWNTGELFF,TRBJ2-2,TRBV7-9,few,TRBD2
TGCAGTGCTCCCGGGACGGACCCCTACGAGCAGTACTTC,CSAPGTDPYEQYF,TRBJ2-7,TRBV20-1,many,NA
TGCGCCAGCAGCACCGACGGGAACACTGAAGCTTTCTTT,CASSTDGNTEAFF,TRBJ1-1,TRBV5-1,many,NA
TGTGCCAGCAGTCCCATACGTTACGAGCAGTACTTC,CASSPIRYEQYF,TRBJ2-7,TRBV28,many,NA
TGTGCCATCATGGCCGGGAGGGACACTGAAGCTTTCTTT,CAIMAGRDTEAFF,TRBJ1-1,TRBV10-3,many,NA
TGTGCCAGCAGCCACAACAGGGGTGCTGAAGCTTTCTTT,CASSHNRGAEAFF,TRBJ1-1,TRBV5-8,NA,TRBD1
TGTGCCAGCAGCTTGGACACTAGCGCCGGCGGGGAGACCCAGTACTTC,CASSLDTSAGGETQYF,TRBJ2-5,TRBV7-9,many,TRBD2
TGTGCCAGCAGCCACTACCAAGAGACCCAGTACTTC,CASSHYQETQYF,TRBJ2-5,TRBV3-1,NA,NA
TGTGCCAGCAGCTTTTGGGGGGGGGGGACGCACTCCTACGAGCAGTACTTC,CASSFWGGGTHSYEQYF,TRBJ2-7,TRBV7-9,many,TRBD2
TGTGCCAGCAGTGTGGAGGTTTCAGATACGCAGTATTTT,CASSVEVSDTQYF,TRBJ2-3,TRBV2,many,NA
TGTGCCAGCAGCTTAGATCTCCCTCAGCCCCAGCATTTT,CASSLDLPQPQHF,TRBJ1-5,TRBV7-8,few,NA
TGTGCCAGCAGGGGCGGGTTGACAGTGAACACTGAAGCTTTCTTT,CASRGGLTVNTEAFF,TRBJ1-1,TRBV2,many,NA
TGTGCCAGCAGCTTGAGAGGGTTATCTTCAACGAATCAGCCCCAGCATTTT,CASSLRGLSSTNQPQHF,TRBJ1-5,TRBV7-2,NA,NA
TGTGCTAGTACAGGGGGCTCCGGGGAGCTGTTTTTT,CASTGGSGELFF,TRBJ2-2,TRBV12-5,NA,TRBD1
TGTGCCAGCAGTTTACAGGAGGAGCAGCCCCAGCATTTT,CASSLQEEQPQHF,TRBJ1-5,TRBV12-3/TRBV12-4,many,NA